This T cell receptor beta chain was sequenced in a study of blood T cells in healthy people across ages. Study-wide background: Per two T cells, about one barcoded beta molecule was captured through template switching.

Next came a second PCR, run for roughly 6 to 11 cycles, which used a sample-barcoded 5' primer along with a J-beta primer mix. Each CDR3 protein gets one entry after TCRdb re-called the 5' RACE reads with MiXCR. Of some 1.4 million distinct CDR3 sequences in the sample, 42% were seen once. A note on this clonotype: What it binds is unknown.

Trimming stripped 2 bases from V and 2 bases from J, with 10 bases between. This CDR3 spans 14 amino acids. The germline CDR1 and CDR2 sequences are SQVTM and ANQGSEA. General study results and limits: Age brought a roughly linear fall in TCR beta diversity measured per million T cells. Relative to aged donors, long-lived donors carried more naive CD4+ cells and displayed higher diversity.

The sample taken for sequencing was blood. This sequence joins TRBV29-1 and TRBJ1-5; maybe TRBD1 (5 bases). This TCR derives from a young woman in good health. For the CDR3, the DNA is TGCAGCGTTGAACCCAGGGAGGGCAATCAGCCCCAGCATTTT. Its protein product is CSVEPREGNQPQHF.